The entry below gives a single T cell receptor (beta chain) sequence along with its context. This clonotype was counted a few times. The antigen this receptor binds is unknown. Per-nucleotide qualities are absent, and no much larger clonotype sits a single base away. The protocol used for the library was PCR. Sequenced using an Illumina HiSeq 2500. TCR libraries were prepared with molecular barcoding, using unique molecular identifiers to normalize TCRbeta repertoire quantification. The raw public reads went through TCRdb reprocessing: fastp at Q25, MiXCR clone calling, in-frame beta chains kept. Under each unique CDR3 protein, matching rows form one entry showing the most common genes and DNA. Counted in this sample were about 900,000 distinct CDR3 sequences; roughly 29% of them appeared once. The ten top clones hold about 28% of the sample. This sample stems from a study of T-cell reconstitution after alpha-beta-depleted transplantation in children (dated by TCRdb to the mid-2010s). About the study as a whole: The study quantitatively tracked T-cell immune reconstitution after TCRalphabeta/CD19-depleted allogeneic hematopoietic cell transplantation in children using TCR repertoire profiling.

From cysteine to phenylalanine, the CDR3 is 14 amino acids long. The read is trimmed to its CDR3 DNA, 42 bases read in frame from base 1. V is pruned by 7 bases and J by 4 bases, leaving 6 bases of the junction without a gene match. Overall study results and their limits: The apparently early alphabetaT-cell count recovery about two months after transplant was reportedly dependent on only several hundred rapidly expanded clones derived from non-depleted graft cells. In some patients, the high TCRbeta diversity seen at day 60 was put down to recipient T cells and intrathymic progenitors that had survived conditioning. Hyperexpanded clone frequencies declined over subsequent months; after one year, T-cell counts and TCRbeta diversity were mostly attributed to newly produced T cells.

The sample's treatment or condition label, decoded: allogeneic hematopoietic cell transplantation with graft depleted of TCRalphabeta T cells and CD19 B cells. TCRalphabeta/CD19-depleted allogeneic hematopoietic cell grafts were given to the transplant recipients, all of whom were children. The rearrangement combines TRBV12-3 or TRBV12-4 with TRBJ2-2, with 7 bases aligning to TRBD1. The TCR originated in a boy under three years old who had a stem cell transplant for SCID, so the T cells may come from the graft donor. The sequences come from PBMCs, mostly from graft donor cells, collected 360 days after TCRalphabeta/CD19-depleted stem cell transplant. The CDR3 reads CASKGAPGTGELFF. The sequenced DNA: TGTGCCAGCAAGGGGGCGCCGGGCACCGGGGAGCTGTTTTTT.